This T cell receptor beta chain was sequenced during a study of beta chain features in type 1 diabetes. Study information: Healthy donors, compared against patients, showed similar age, gender and cell yields.

The whole isolated RNA underwent reverse transcription, so sequencing captured expressed TCRB transcripts. Some clones are missing from TCRdb's copy, which holds only in-frame ones; the method was immunoSEQ multiplex PCR. This table has fewer than 250,000 clones, around 9.6% appearing once. Points on this clone: Its antigen is as yet unknown.

The CDR3 consists of 13 residues. V lost 2 bases and J lost 3, with 5 bases in between. Germline V gene sequence: CDR1 LNHDA, CDR2 SQIVND (reference sequence). Regarding the study as a whole: Reads derived from cDNA could over-represent cells showing high TCR expression. A possible short-template PCR bias applies equally to patients and controls. Type 1 diabetes patients showed fewer insertions and more deletions at VDJ junctions.

This clonotype was sampled from a woman younger than 30 in good health. What was sequenced was naive CD4+ T cells from blood. The rearrangement links TRBV19 to TRBJ1-3; D not certain. This CDR3 is CASSISVGNTIYF. The CDR3 nucleotides are TGTGCCAGTAGTATATCGGTTGGAAACACCATATATTTT.